Presented here are 27 T cell receptor beta chains from one specimen sequenced in a study of cytotoxic CD8 clonotypes in ibrutinib-treated CLL. Some clones are missing from TCRdb's copy, which holds only in-frame ones; the method was immunoSEQ multiplex PCR. The repertoire holds tens of thousands of clones, with over 60% as singletons. Sample: PBMCs, taken after 12 months of ibrutinib treatment. These TCRs come from a human donor with chronic lymphocytic leukemia.

The rearrangement links TRBV4-1 to TRBJ2-7, with 9 bases lining up with TRBD2. After removal of 4 bases from V and 2 bases from J, the junction contained 6 bases not matched to a gene. The CDR3 extends over 15 amino acids. Germline loops: CDR1 MGHRA, CDR2 YSYEKL. This chain's CDR3 is CASSPMTSGPYEQYF. CDR3 DNA: TGCGCCAGCAGCCCGATGACTAGCGGCCCCTACGAGCAGTACTTC.

The chain employs TRBV7-6 and TRBJ2-7; the match to TRBD2 covers 9 bases. The V segment lost 0 bases and the J segment 0 bases; nucleotides outside the gene matches: 6. Germline V CDR1 and CDR2: SGHVS, FNYEAQ. This CDR3 has 17 residues. In nucleotides, the CDR3 is TGTGCCAGCAGCTTAGCCGCTCCTAGCGGGAACTCCTACGAGCAGTACTTC. As protein: CASSLAAPSGNSYEQYF.

The gene calls are TRBV9 and TRBJ2-7, with TRBD2 matching over 10 bases. Germline-derived CDR1 and CDR2 are SGDLS and YYNGEE. V lost 3 bases, J lost 2 bases, and 5 bases stayed unmatched. CDR3 size: 15 residues. CDR3 in amino acids: CASSGGLAETYEQYF. CDR3 sequence (DNA): TGTGCCAGCAGCGGAGGACTAGCGGAGACCTACGAGCAGTACTTC.

The gene calls are TRBV28 and TRBJ2-7; no definite D call. The CDR3 has 15 residues. Germline-derived CDR1 and CDR2 are MDHEN and SYDVKM. Between the trimmed V and J ends, which lost 2 bases and 1 base, there was a span of 12 bases. CDR3 DNA sequence: TGTGCCAGCAGTTTAGGGGTACTAAGTTCCTACGAGCAGTACTTC. Its translation: CASSLGVLSSYEQYF.

This chain connects TRBV4-2 to TRBJ2-7; 10 bases align to TRBD2. The V gene end was trimmed by 0 bases and the J gene end by 3 bases; junction bases not matched to a gene: 8. The CDR3 covers 17 residues. From germline, CDR1 is LGHNA and CDR2 YNFKEQ. This CDR3 reads CASSQERSGRVFYEQYF. The CDR3 DNA reads as TGTGCCAGCAGCCAAGAGAGGAGCGGGAGGGTTTTCTACGAGCAGTACTTC.

This clone has only one observation. The rearrangement uses TRBV28 and TRBJ2-1, with 9 bases lining up with TRBD2. This CDR3 comprises 19 residues. The germline gives CDR1 MDHEN, CDR2 SYDVKM. V gave up 5 bases and J gave up 0 bases; unmatched junction bases: 14. CDR3 coding DNA: TGTGCCAGCAGTCGCCCCACTTTTAGCGGGAGTAGCTCCTACAATGAGCAGTTCTTC. Its protein is CASSRPTFSGSSSYNEQFF.

The chain combines TRBV5-1 with TRBJ2-3, with TRBD2 matching 10 bases. V dropped 2 bases and J dropped 0; count of bases not matched to a gene: 3. The germline gives CDR1 SGHRS, CDR2 YFSETQ. The CDR3 is 16 amino acids. CDR3 sequence reads: CASSLLAGSSTDTQYF. The CDR3 DNA reads TGCGCCAGCAGCTTACTAGCGGGGTCTAGCACAGATACGCAGTATTTT.

This sequence joins TRBV5-1 and TRBJ1-6, with no clear D. The germline gives CDR1 SGHRS, CDR2 YFSETQ. The CDR3 covers 16 residues. V was cut by 1 base and J by 4 bases, with 12 bases left in between. DNA of the CDR3: TGCGCCAGCAGCTTGAGCAGCAGAGTTTATAATTCACCCCTCCACTTT. Its protein product is CASSLSSRVYNSPLHF.

This chain links TRBV5-1 with TRBJ1-4, with D unresolved. Germline CDR1 is SGHRS and CDR2 is YFSETQ. CDR3 length equals 13 residues. The ends were cut back, 0 bases at V and 8 bases at J, with 8 bases in the middle. The CDR3 loop is CASSLGQDEKLFF. For the CDR3, the DNA is TGCGCCAGCAGCTTGGGGCAGGACGAAAAACTGTTTTTT.

This chain uses TRBV7-3 with TRBJ2-6; D gene ambiguous. Trimming shortened V by 5 bases and J by 4 bases, and 15 bases separated the two germline ends. The CDR3 is 16 residues long. The germline CDR1 and CDR2 sequences are SGHTA and FQGTGA. As DNA, the CDR3 is TGTGCCAGCAGCCCCCGAGTAGGGCCCGGGGCCAACGTCCTGACTTTC. Its protein is CASSPRVGPGANVLTF.

The chain uses TRBV28 and TRBJ1-2, with D perhaps matching TRBD1 (6 bases). CDR3 length equals 12 residues. Germline-derived CDR1 and CDR2 are MDHEN and SYDVKM. Trimming took 8 bases from V and 4 from J, leaving 11 bases between them. The CDR3 is CASWGPTYGYTF. The DNA of the CDR3 is TGTGCCAGCTGGGGGCCGACCTATGGCTACACCTTC.

This clone has just one count. This sequence joins TRBV5-4 and TRBJ2-7; a possible D gene is TRBD1 (6 bases). This CDR3 region has 13 residues. The germline gives CDR1 SGHNT, CDR2 YYREEE (reference sequence). Deletions cut 4 bases from V and 6 bases from J, with 14 bases between. DNA for the CDR3: TGTGCCAGCAGCAACGACAGGTTTGGCGAGCAGTACTTC. It yields the protein CASSNDRFGEQYF. The variable domain in full, completed from reference TRBV5-4 and TRBJ2-7, reads ETGVTQSPTHLIKTRGQQVTLRCSSQSGHNTVSWYQQALGQGPQFIFQYYREEENGRGNFPPRFSGLQFPNYSSELNVNALELDDSALYLCASSNDRFGEQYFGPGTRLTVT.

CDR3 bases: TGTGCCAGCAGCTTGGTACAGGACCTCACAGATACGCAGTATTTT. Amino acids: CASSLVQDLTDTQYF. The genes are TRBV5-4 and TRBJ2-3; tentative D call: TRBD1 (5 bases). V was shortened by 0 bases and J by 2 bases, with 10 bases between the two germline ends. Germline values: CDR1 SGHNT, CDR2 YYREEE (reference sequence). The CDR3 loop spans 15 amino acids.

The chain joins TRBV4-3 to TRBJ2-7; a possible D gene is TRBD2 (5 bases). Germline V gene sequence: CDR1 LGHNA, CDR2 YSLEER. Trimming stripped 0 bases from V and 2 bases from J, with 14 bases between. The CDR3 runs to 16 residues. This chain's CDR3 is CASSQESFGVAYEQYF. CDR3 coding DNA: TGCGCCAGCAGCCAAGAAAGTTTCGGGGTAGCCTACGAGCAGTACTTC.

The V gene is TRBV5-1, the J gene TRBJ2-1, with TRBD1 matching over 10 bases. Germline CDR1 reads SGHRS; CDR2 reads YFSETQ. CDR3 length: 15 amino acids. Trimming at V came to 1 base and at J to 8 bases, leaving 6 bases not matched to a gene. CDR3 sequence reads: CASSLPGTGAHEQFF. In DNA, the CDR3 is TGCGCCAGCAGCTTGCCGGGGACAGGGGCCCATGAGCAGTTCTTC. Filled out from reference TRBV5-1 and TRBJ2-1, the complete variable domain reads KAGVTQTPRYLIKTRGQQVTLSCSPISGHRSVSWYQQTPGQGLQFLFEYFSETQRNKGNFPGRFSGRQFSNSRSEMNVSTLELGDSALYLCASSLPGTGAHEQFFGPGTRLTVL.

The chain combines TRBV4-2 with TRBJ2-7; 13 bases fit TRBD2. The CDR3 runs 14 residues. J was trimmed by 9 bases and V by 6 bases; bases with no gene match: 8. CDR1 and CDR2 from the germline V gene are LGHNA and YNFKEQ. The CDR3 DNA reads as TGTGCCAGCAGGCCGGGACTAGCGGGATCATCGCAGTACTTC. Its protein is CASRPGLAGSSQYF.

The table lists this clone with a few counts. This specimen includes other DNA sequences encoding the same CDR3. This chain uses TRBV29-1 with TRBJ1-5; D gene uncertain. V gave up 4 bases and J gave up 4 bases, with 8 bases separating them. Germline lookup yields CDR1 SQVTM and CDR2 ANQGSEA. This CDR3 contains 12 residues. The CDR3 sequence: CSVGSGNQPQHF. In nucleotides, the CDR3 is TGCAGCGTTGGTTCGGGTAATCAGCCCCAGCATTTT.

The gene calls are TRBV9 and TRBJ2-1; D might be TRBD1 or TRBD2, each matching 6 bases. Looked up from germline, CDR1 is SGDLS and CDR2 is YYNGEE. CDR3 length: 15 residues. With 4 bases removed from V and 4 bases from J, the gap between germline ends came to 15 bases. DNA of the CDR3: TGTGCCAGCAGCCTCGGGGGACAACCTTACAATGAGCAGTTCTTC. This translates into CASSLGGQPYNEQFF.

The chain links TRBV6-5 to TRBJ2-1; D may be TRBD2 (5 bases). The CDR3 has 12 residues. CDR1 and CDR2 from the germline V gene are MNHEY and SVGAGI. V was shortened by 6 bases and J by 4 bases, with 7 bases between the two germline ends. CDR3: CASSRGYNEQFF. The CDR3 coding sequence is TGTGCCAGCAGCCGGGGATACAATGAGCAGTTCTTC.

The chain has TRBV5-1 and TRBJ2-6, with TRBD2 as a possible D gene (5 bases). Germline CDR1 SGHRS, CDR2 YFSETQ. V lost 4 bases to trimming and J lost 0 bases, with 11 bases between them. CDR3 length equals 16 residues. CDR3 region: CASSTIGISGANVLTF. Here the CDR3 DNA reads TGCGCCAGCAGCACCATCGGGATCTCTGGGGCCAACGTCCTGACTTTC.

This clone was observed a handful of times. The chain combines TRBV27 with TRBJ2-2; D unclear. This CDR3 is built from 16 residues. Trimming stripped 3 bases from V and 0 bases from J, with 11 bases between. Germline V gene sequence: CDR1 MNHEY, CDR2 SMNVEV (reference sequence). CDR3 DNA: TGTGCCAGCAGTTTCCGGACGGCTACGAACACCGGGGAGCTGTTTTTT. Translation gives CASSFRTATNTGELFF.

The chain links TRBV7-9 to TRBJ2-1, with D tentatively TRBD2 (6 bases). V dropped 1 base and J dropped 5 bases, with 9 bases sitting between them. This CDR3 is built from 14 residues. Germline CDR1 SEHNR, CDR2 FQNEAQ (reference sequence). The CDR3 region is CASSLVGRNNEQFF. In nucleotides, the CDR3 is TGTGCCAGCAGCTTAGTTGGGAGGAACAATGAGCAGTTCTTC.

The CDR3 sequence is CASSFPHEQFF. CDR3 DNA sequence: TGTGCCAGCAGCTTCCCACATGAGCAGTTCTTC. This chain uses TRBV7-2 with TRBJ2-1; D remains ambiguous. CDR1 is SGHTA and CDR2 is FQGNSA in the germline V gene. This CDR3 contains 11 residues. The V end was cut by 3 bases, the J end by 8 bases, with 5 bases between.

This clone has a single count. The chain couples TRBV19 to TRBJ2-2; 7 bases are a match to TRBD1. The length of the CDR3 is 14 residues. Trimming removed 7 bases from V and 2 bases from J; junction bases left unmatched: 4. Germline V gives CDR1 LNHDA, CDR2 SQIVND (reference sequence). For the CDR3, the DNA is TGTGCCAGTAAAGGGACAGCTAACACCGGGGAGCTGTTTTTT. Its translation is CASKGTANTGELFF.

This clone was seen a handful of times. The CDR3 sequence: CASSRTSVSYNEQFF. Written as DNA, the CDR3 is TGCGCCAGCAGCCGGACTAGCGTCTCCTACAATGAGCAGTTCTTC. The chain couples TRBV4-1 to TRBJ2-1; the match to TRBD2 covers 9 bases. V shed 4 bases, J shed 0 bases, and the junction held 1 base outside the gene matches. This CDR3 region has 15 residues. CDR1 is MGHRA, CDR2 YSYEKL, per germline.

The chain couples TRBV7-8 to TRBJ1-4; TRBD1 matches 8 bases. J gave up 6 bases and V 4 bases, and 7 bases lay outside the gene matches. Germline CDR1 SGHVS, CDR2 FQNEAQ. The CDR3 contains 15 residues. This CDR3 reads CASSSDRVVYEKLFF. The DNA for the CDR3 is TGTGCCAGCAGCTCGGACAGGGTAGTTTATGAAAAACTGTTTTTT.

This chain connects TRBV19 to TRBJ2-5; D possibly uses TRBD1 or TRBD2 (5 bases each). This CDR3 has 14 amino acids. V was cut by 5 bases and J by 3 bases, with 13 bases left in between. Germline loops: CDR1 LNHDA, CDR2 SQIVND (reference sequence). The CDR3 here is CASSHRDREETQYF. CDR3 coding DNA: TGTGCCAGTAGTCACCGGGACCGAGAAGAGACCCAGTACTTC.